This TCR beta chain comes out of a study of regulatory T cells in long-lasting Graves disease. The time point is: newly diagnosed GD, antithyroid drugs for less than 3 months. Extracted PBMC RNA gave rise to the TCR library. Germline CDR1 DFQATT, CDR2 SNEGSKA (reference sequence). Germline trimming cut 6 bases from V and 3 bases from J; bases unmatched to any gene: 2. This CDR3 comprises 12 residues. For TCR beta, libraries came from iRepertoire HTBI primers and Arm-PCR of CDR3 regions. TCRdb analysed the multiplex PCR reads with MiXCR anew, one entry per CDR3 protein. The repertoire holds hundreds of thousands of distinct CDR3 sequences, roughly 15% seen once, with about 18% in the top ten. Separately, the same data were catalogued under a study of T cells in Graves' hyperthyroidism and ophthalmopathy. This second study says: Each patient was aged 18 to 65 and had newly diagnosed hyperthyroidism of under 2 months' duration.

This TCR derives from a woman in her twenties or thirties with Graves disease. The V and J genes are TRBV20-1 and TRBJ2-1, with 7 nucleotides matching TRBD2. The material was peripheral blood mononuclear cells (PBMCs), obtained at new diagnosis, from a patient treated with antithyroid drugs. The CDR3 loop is CSAGDYYNEQFF. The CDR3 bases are TGCAGTGCAGGGGACTACTACAATGAGCAGTTCTTC.